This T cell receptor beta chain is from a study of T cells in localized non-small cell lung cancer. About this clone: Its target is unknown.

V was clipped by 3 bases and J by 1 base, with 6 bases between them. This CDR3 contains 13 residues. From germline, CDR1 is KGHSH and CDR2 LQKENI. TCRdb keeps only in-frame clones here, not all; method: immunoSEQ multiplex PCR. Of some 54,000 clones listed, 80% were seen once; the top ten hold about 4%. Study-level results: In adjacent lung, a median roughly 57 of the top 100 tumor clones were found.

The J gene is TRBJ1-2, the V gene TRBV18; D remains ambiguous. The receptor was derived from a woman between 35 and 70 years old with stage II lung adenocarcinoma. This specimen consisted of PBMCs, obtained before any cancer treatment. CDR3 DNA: TGTGCCAGCTCACCCGACGGTAACTATGGCTACACCTTC. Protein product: CASSPDGNYGYTF.